The TCR beta chain described here comes from a study of blood T cells in healthy people across ages. This clonotype was picked up a small number of times. Compared with germline, one end of the junction differs, possibly owing to a read error. Germline CDR1 is MNHEY and CDR2 is SVGAGI. This CDR3 spans 13 amino acids. A second PCR of roughly 7 to 11 cycles used a sample-barcoded 5' primer and a J-beta primer mix. Each CDR3 protein is one row after TCRdb ran MiXCR on the 5' RACE reads. The top ten clones hold approximately 7% of a sample with about 1.4 million distinct CDR3 sequences, approximately 63% of them seen once.

V gene TRBV6-5 combines with J gene TRBJ2-5; the D gene is possibly TRBD2 (5 bases). The material sequenced was blood. This receptor was taken from a man aged 18 to 35 in good health. The CDR3 here is CVSSMRVQETQYF. CDR3 sequence (DNA): TGTGTCAGCAGTATGAGGGTCCAAGAGACCCAGTACTTC.